This TCR beta chain was recovered during a study of shared clonotypes between healthy human individuals. Study-level information: CD4 naive cells filled three plates per donor, CD4 memory three, CD8 naive two and CD8 memory one. Study conclusions and caveats: The four-donor shared clonotypes exceeded non-shared clonotypes in generation probability, with non-shared ones scoring lower.

Positive CCR7 selection of CD45RO-negative cells yielded the naive CD8 cells, and terminally differentiated effector memory CD45RA+ cells were excluded. About this clone itself: What it recognizes is unknown.

Germline assignment: CDR1 SGDLS and CDR2 YYNGEE. The CDR3 is 16 residues long. V was cut by 3 bases and J by 0 bases, with 16 bases left in between. Produced via immunoSEQ multiplex PCR; TCRdb's table is partial and in-frame only. The sample lists 750,000 to 1,000,000 clones; nearly 95% were seen once. The chain combines TRBV9 with TRBJ2-7; D is unclear. This clonotype originated in a man aged 25-45 years in good health. Sequencing was performed on naive CD8+ T cells sorted from blood. CDR3 in amino acids: CASSAQMGSSSYEQYF. For the CDR3, the DNA is TGTGCCAGCAGCGCCCAGATGGGGTCAAGCTCCTACGAGCAGTACTTC.